The 16 T cell receptor beta chains presented below share a single source sample, sequenced in a study of T-cell reconstitution after alpha-beta-depleted transplantation in children. This sample's TCRbeta library carried unique molecular identifier barcodes. TCRdb reanalysed the PCR reads using MiXCR and keeps one entry per CDR3 protein. There are about 1,000,000 distinct CDR3 sequences in the sample; about 29% occur only once, and roughly 28% lies in the top ten. Source: PBMCs, mostly from graft donor cells, taken 360 days after TCRalphabeta/CD19-depleted stem cell transplant. The receptor source for this set is a boy younger than two who had a stem cell transplant for SCID, so the T cells may come from the graft donor.

This clonotype turned up a few times. The genes are TRBV15 and TRBJ1-4; D not resolved. The V gene's germline CDR1 is LNHNV and CDR2 YYDKDF (reference sequence). The CDR3 loop spans 14 amino acids. The ends were cut back, 6 bases at V and 0 bases at J, with 8 bases in the middle. The CDR3 loop reads CATSPRATNEKLFF. The CDR3 nucleotides read TGTGCCACCAGTCCCCGGGCAACTAATGAAAAACTGTTTTTT.

This clonotype was seen a handful of times. The chain carries TRBV20-1 and TRBJ1-5, with D perhaps TRBD1 (5 bases). The CDR3 contains 13 residues. In germline, CDR1 is DFQATT, CDR2 SNEGSKA (reference sequence). The V end was cut by 5 bases, the J end by 0 bases, with 8 bases between. The CDR3 DNA reads as TGCAGTGCTTGGGGGTATAGCAATCAGCCCCAGCATTTT. Its translation is CSAWGYSNQPQHF.

The gene calls are TRBV5-1 and TRBJ2-7; the D is unclear. The V end lost 0 bases, the J end lost 5 bases, and 18 bases lay between the germline ends. The CDR3 covers 16 residues. Germline V CDR1 and CDR2: SGHRS, YFSETQ. This CDR3 is CASSLEDVTPINEQYF. The DNA for the CDR3 is TGCGCCAGCAGCTTGGAAGATGTGACACCTATCAACGAGCAGTACTTC.

This clonotype was seen a few times. This chain joins TRBV9 and TRBJ2-1, with 8 bases fitting TRBD2. This CDR3 comprises 14 residues. Germline V lookup: CDR1 SGDLS, CDR2 YYNGEE. With 2 bases clipped from V and 9 bases from J, the junction kept 7 bases outside the gene matches. The CDR3: CASSVSRGGGEQFF. The CDR3, as DNA: TGTGCCAGCAGCGTTAGTCGGGGGGGCGGTGAGCAGTTCTTC.

This clonotype was seen a handful of times. The chain links TRBV12-3 or TRBV12-4 to TRBJ1-1; 12 bases agree with TRBD1. This CDR3 has 15 residues. J was trimmed by 6 bases and V by 6 bases; bases with no gene match: 8. The CDR3 here is CASSLSGTGGSEAFF. Here the CDR3 DNA reads TGTGCCAGCAGCCTGTCCGGGACAGGGGGCTCTGAAGCTTTCTTT.

This chain uses TRBV7-2 with TRBJ1-1, with TRBD1 as a possible D gene (6 bases). This CDR3 comprises 16 residues. V lost 5 bases and J lost 4, with 20 bases in between. Germline lookup yields CDR1 SGHTA and CDR2 FQGNSA. CDR3 DNA sequence: TGTGCCAGCAGCCAGACAGGCCGCCTGATCGGCACTGAAGCTTTCTTT. This codes for CASSQTGRLIGTEAFF.

The sample holds a few counts of this clonotype. The chain joins TRBV12-3 or TRBV12-4 to TRBJ2-1; D is tentatively TRBD1 or TRBD2 (5 bases each). The CDR3 is made up of 17 amino acids. The V end lost 6 bases, the J end lost 6 bases, and 24 bases lay between the germline ends. The CDR3 loop is CASSRPGPSPIPNEQFF. CDR3 sequence (DNA): TGTGCCAGCAGCCGACCGGGACCATCCCCCATCCCCAATGAGCAGTTCTTC.

This clonotype was detected only a few times. The chain uses TRBV6-2 or TRBV6-3 and TRBJ2-7; 8 bases fit TRBD1. V lost 6 bases and J lost 2; bases outside the gene matches: 12. The CDR3 consists of 16 residues. CDR1 is MNHEY and CDR2 is SVGEGT in the germline V gene. The CDR3 sequence is CASSPLPDRGTYEQYF. Written as DNA, the CDR3 is TGTGCCAGCAGCCCTCTTCCCGACAGGGGAACCTACGAGCAGTACTTC.

This clonotype showed up just once. This chain joins TRBV4-1 and TRBJ1-2, with a possible D match to TRBD1 (5 bases). Between the trimmed V and J ends, which lost 4 bases and 6 bases, there was a span of 18 bases. Germline assignment: CDR1 MGHRA and CDR2 YSYEKL. This CDR3 has 15 amino acids. CDR3 bases: TGCGCCAGCAGCCCTAAAGGGGCCCTGGTGGATGGCTACACCTTC. It is translated as CASSPKGALVDGYTF.

The J gene is TRBJ2-7, the V gene TRBV4-1; 12 bases map to TRBD1. Germline values: CDR1 MGHRA, CDR2 YSYEKL. V dropped 8 bases and J dropped 0; count of bases not matched to a gene: 8. The length of the CDR3 is 16 residues. CDR3 loop: CASRGTGGGSSYEQYF. CDR3 nucleotide sequence: TGCGCCAGCCGAGGGACAGGGGGCGGGAGCTCCTACGAGCAGTACTTC.

This clonotype occurred a few times. The chain joins TRBV29-1 to TRBJ1-5; D gene uncertain. This CDR3 spans 15 amino acids. Per germline, CDR1 SQVTM and CDR2 ANQGSEA. Trimming shortened V by 4 bases and J by 0 bases, and 13 bases separated the two germline ends. CDR3 DNA sequence: TGCAGCGTTGTTAGTGAGGAGAATAGCAATCAGCCCCAGCATTTT. Its translation is CSVVSEENSNQPQHF. Supplemented by reference TRBV29-1 and TRBJ1-5, the full variable domain reads SAVISQKPSRDICQRGTSLTIQCQVDSQVTMMFWYRQQPGQSLTLIATANQGSEATYESGFVIDKFPISRPNLTFSTLTVSNMSPEDSSIYLCSVVSEENSNQPQHFGDGTRLSIL.

This clonotype showed up many times. This chain uses TRBV7-9 with TRBJ2-4; D might be TRBD2 (5 bases). Germline V gene lookup returns CDR1 SEHNR and CDR2 FQNEAQ (reference sequence). Trimming cost V 3 bases and J 0 bases, with 9 bases left between them. This CDR3 has 15 residues. CDR3 nucleotides: TGTGCCAGCAGCTTTAAGGACTTAGCCAAAAACATTCAGTACTTC. Its translation is CASSFKDLAKNIQYF.

The chain recombines TRBV19 with TRBJ2-1; D perhaps matches TRBD2 (6 bases). CDR1 is LNHDA, CDR2 SQIVND, per germline (reference sequence). With 3 bases removed from V and 5 bases from J, the gap between germline ends came to 11 bases. This CDR3 spans 14 amino acids. The CDR3 sequence: CASSIRRGHNEQFF. For the CDR3, the DNA is TGTGCCAGTAGTATTAGGAGGGGCCACAATGAGCAGTTCTTC.

This clonotype showed up just a few times. The chain recombines TRBV5-1 with TRBJ2-5; 8 positions match TRBD1. Germline CDR1 reads SGHRS; CDR2 reads YFSETQ. The CDR3 runs to 16 residues. Trimming removed 0 bases from V and 5 bases from J; junction bases left unmatched: 9. The CDR3 loop is CASSLVGRGQGETQYF. Here the CDR3 DNA reads TGCGCCAGCAGCTTGGTGGGCAGGGGGCAAGGGGAGACCCAGTACTTC. Based on the CDR3 plus reference TRBV5-1 and TRBJ2-5, the full variable domain is KAGVTQTPRYLIKTRGQQVTLSCSPISGHRSVSWYQQTPGQGLQFLFEYFSETQRNKGNFPGRFSGRQFSNSRSEMNVSTLELGDSALYLCASSLVGRGQGETQYFGPGTRLLVL.

A few counts support this clonotype. The chain recombines TRBV29-1 with TRBJ2-4; D call uncertain. The CDR3 consists of 12 residues. Germline V gene lookup returns CDR1 SQVTM and CDR2 ANQGSEA. V lost 6 bases, J lost 1 base, and 7 bases lay in between. The CDR3 coding sequence is TGCAGCGTCCCTGGGGCCAAAAACATTCAGTACTTC. Protein sequence: CSVPGAKNIQYF.

The V gene is TRBV7-2, the J gene TRBJ1-6; no clear D. Germline CDR1 is SGHTA and CDR2 is FQGNSA. The CDR3 contains 14 residues. Between the trimmed V and J ends, which lost 1 base and 10 bases, there was a span of 11 bases. The CDR3 loop is CASSLGPVLSPLHF. The CDR3 nucleotides read TGTGCCAGCAGCTTAGGACCTGTTCTGTCACCCCTCCACTTT.